This T cell receptor (beta chain) was sequenced for a study of T cells in Graves' hyperthyroidism and ophthalmopathy. Findings and limits, study-wide: Blood also contained most expanded thyroid clonotypes above 0.001. Ophthalmopathy was told apart from stable hyperthyroidism by a 13 V-J model.

Regarding this clonotype: Its antigen is not identified. It may be a read error: a sequence one base away is much more abundant.

RNA transcripts yielded amplified TCR beta CDR3 regions. HTBI primers were used for first-round RT-PCR of the TCR CDR3. TCRdb independently ran MiXCR on the multiplex PCR reads; one entry per CDR3 protein. The sample holds 500,000 to 750,000 distinct CDR3 sequences, 14% seen once. Clinical Activity Scores of at least 3, NOSPECS grades of at least 4 and durations under 3 months characterized ophthalmopathy patients. The V and J ends lost 1 base and 9 bases respectively, with 11 bases between them. This CDR3 contains 13 residues. The germline V gene encodes CDR1 SGDLS and CDR2 YYNGEE. The receptor was isolated from a woman between 18 and 29 years old with Graves' ophthalmopathy. The chain is built from TRBV9 and TRBJ2-1, with TRBD2 as a possible D gene (7 bases). The sequencing sample was made of blood. CDR3: CASSVLGGGEQFF. The CDR3 nucleotides are TGTGCCAGCAGCGTACTAGGGGGGGGTGAGCAGTTCTTC. The full variable domain, rest sourced from reference TRBV9 and TRBJ2-1, is DSGVTQTPKHLITATGQRVTLRCSPRSGDLSVYWYQQSLDQGLQFLIQYYNGEERAKGNILERFSAQQFPDLHSELNLSSLELGDSALYFCASSVLGGGEQFFGPGTRLTVL.